This T cell receptor (beta chain) was retrieved from a study of shared clonotypes between healthy human individuals. Concerning this clone: Antigen specificity is unknown.

Original methodology: In the immunoSEQ data, sequences were junction-only and lacked quality scores, so filtering differed. Assay used: immunoSEQ multiplex PCR; TCRdb lists only in-frame clones, some missing. V, J and clone size are taken as reported in that table, and D and trimming were inferred from the DNA itself. The sample carries millions of clones, 85% to 95% recorded once. Study observations and caveats: Generation of non-shared clonotypes was less probable than generation of clonotypes shared by all four donors. The rarefaction results pointed to incomplete sorted-subset sequencing despite large depth. Memory subsets had estimated richness that was generally smaller than that of naive subsets.

In the naive CD8 group, cells lacked CD45RO and were positively selected for CCR7, so terminally differentiated effector memory CD45RA+ cells were left out. The germline CDR1 and CDR2 sequences are MNHEY and SMNVEV (reference sequence). Trimming shortened V by 5 bases and J by 3 bases, and 11 bases separated the two germline ends. This CDR3 is built from 14 residues. The gene calls are TRBV27 and TRBJ2-1, with D maybe TRBD2 (5 bases). This sequence was found in a man between 18 and 29 years old in good health. Some clones in this sample may be carry-over from other donors' samples. The sequenced sample was naive CD8+ T cells from PBMCs. CDR3 amino acids: CASSPYEGYNEQFF. The CDR3 region has the DNA TGTGCCAGCAGTCCCTATGAGGGCTACAATGAGCAGTTCTTC.